The clone carrying this T cell receptor beta chain was observed a handful of times. These data come from a study of identical twins. One entry per CDR3 protein results from TCRdb running MiXCR on the 5' RACE reads. The sample records around 530,000 distinct CDR3 sequences, nearly 15% being singletons. CDR3 length equals 14 residues. Trimming removed 3 bases at V and 7 bases at J, with 10 bases between. Separately, the same data were catalogued under a study of yellow fever vaccine responses in identical twins.

The V and J genes are TRBV12-3 or TRBV12-4 and TRBJ1-6; D remains unclear. Sequencing input: CD4+ T cells sorted from blood. The sequence came from a young woman in good health. This CDR3 reads CASSLLASNSPLHF. CDR3 coding DNA: TGTGCCAGCAGTTTGTTGGCGTCCAATTCACCCCTCCACTTT.